A single sample gave rise to the 24 T cell receptor beta chains below, sequenced in a study of cytomegalovirus exposure and HLA in healthy donors. 60 Vbeta and 13 Jbeta primers were used in PCR. Some clones are missing from TCRdb's copy, which holds only in-frame ones; the method was immunoSEQ multiplex PCR. There are about 120,000 clones in the sample; around 76% occur only once, and about 32% lies in the top ten. The sample comprised PBMCs. Receptors originate from a man aged 60-69 years in good health and CMV-seropositive.

CDR3 residues: CSVGGQLNTEAFF. The DNA for the CDR3 is TGCAGCGTTGGGGGACAGCTGAACACTGAAGCTTTCTTT. The rearrangement links TRBV29-1 to TRBJ1-1, with 7 bases matching TRBD1. The V gene's germline CDR1 is SQVTM and CDR2 ANQGSEA. With 4 bases clipped from V and 0 bases from J, the junction kept 2 bases outside the gene matches. This CDR3 contains 13 residues.

The genes are TRBV9 and TRBJ1-1; D unclear. The CDR3 has 14 residues. Germline V lookup: CDR1 SGDLS, CDR2 YYNGEE. V was shortened by 1 base and J by 3 bases, with 10 bases between the two germline ends. The CDR3 nucleotides read TGTGCCAGCAGCGTAACAGCCTATCACACTGAAGCTTTCTTT. It translates to CASSVTAYHTEAFF.

The genes are TRBV28 and TRBJ2-2; 10 positions match TRBD1. After removal of 6 bases from V and 1 base from J, the junction contained 2 bases not matched to a gene. Germline lookup yields CDR1 MDHEN and CDR2 SYDVKM. CDR3 length: 15 residues. DNA of the CDR3: TGTGCCAGCAGCGACAGGGGGCTGAACACCGGGGAGCTGTTTTTT. Its protein is CASSDRGLNTGELFF. Supplemented by reference TRBV28 and TRBJ2-2, the full variable domain reads DVKVTQSSRYLVKRTGEKVFLECVQDMDHENMFWYRQDPGLGLRLIYFSYDVKMKEKGDIPEGYSVSREKKERFSLILESASTNQTSMYLCASSDRGLNTGELFFGEGSRLTVL.

The chain recombines TRBV7-9 with TRBJ2-3; D is perhaps TRBD1 (6 bases). CDR3 length: 14 residues. V lost 5 bases and J lost 2, with 11 bases in between. CDR1 is SEHNR and CDR2 is FQNEAQ in the germline V gene (reference sequence). The CDR3 spells CASSQGLNTDTQYF. The CDR3 coding sequence is TGTGCCAGCAGCCAGGGGCTGAACACAGATACGCAGTATTTT.

This chain uses TRBV5-1 with TRBJ1-4; 9 bases fit TRBD1. CDR3 size: 16 residues. Trimming at V came to 2 bases and at J to 14 bases, leaving 16 bases not matched to a gene. Germline lookup yields CDR1 SGHRS and CDR2 YFSETQ. The CDR3 loop is CASSLGGTGLGNCLFF. Here the CDR3 DNA reads TGCGCCAGCAGCTTAGGAGGGACAGGGCTCGGAAATTGCCTGTTTTTT.

This clone was detected only a few times. The chain links TRBV7-6 to TRBJ2-3; TRBD1 agrees at 8 bases. Trimming at V came to 5 bases and at J to 4 bases, leaving 14 bases not matched to a gene. Germline CDR1 and CDR2: SGHVS and FNYEAQ. CDR3 length equals 17 residues. CDR3 sequence (DNA): TGTGCCAGCAGCCCGACATTTACCGGACAGGGCCCAGATACGCAGTATTTT. Its protein is CASSPTFTGQGPDTQYF.

This clone was recorded once. The chain carries TRBV27 and TRBJ2-5, with D possibly matching TRBD2 (6 bases). The J call may be faulty, since TRBJ2-7 better matches the DNA end. CDR1 is MNHEY and CDR2 is SMNVEV in the germline V gene (reference sequence). The CDR3 is 13 residues long. The CDR3 loop is CASRNPGAYEQYF. The CDR3 nucleotides are TGTGCCAGCAGGAACCCGGGAGCCTACGAGCAGTACTTC.

The chain is built from TRBV11-3 and TRBJ2-3; 7 bases align to TRBD2. V dropped 1 base and J dropped 1; count of bases not matched to a gene: 8. The CDR3 extends over 17 amino acids. Looked up from germline, CDR1 is SGHNT and CDR2 is YENEEA. The CDR3 nucleotides are TGTGCCAGCAGCTTAGCCCCAGGTGCGGGAGGCACAGATACGCAGTATTTT. Protein product: CASSLAPGAGGTDTQYF.

V and J are TRBV18 and TRBJ1-3; D not certain. CDR1 is KGHSH, CDR2 LQKENI, per germline. V lost 3 bases and J lost 0, with 6 bases in between. The CDR3 is 14 residues long. CDR3 sequence: CASSPEFSGNTIYF. In nucleotides, the CDR3 is TGTGCCAGCTCACCTGAGTTCTCTGGAAACACCATATATTTT.

This chain links TRBV5-1 with TRBJ2-1; D is perhaps TRBD1 (6 bases). V lost 0 bases, J lost 5 bases, and 9 bases lay in between. Per germline, CDR1 SGHRS and CDR2 YFSETQ. The CDR3 covers 14 residues. CDR3 coding DNA: TGCGCCAGCAGCTTGGGACAGGATAACAATGAGCAGTTCTTC. Translation: CASSLGQDNNEQFF.

This clone turned up a few times. This chain joins TRBV18 and TRBJ2-7, with D possibly matching TRBD1 (6 bases). From germline, CDR1 is KGHSH and CDR2 LQKENI. Trimming shortened V by 3 bases and J by 1 base, and 10 bases separated the two germline ends. The CDR3 length is 14 residues. This CDR3 reads CASSPLDRSYEQYF. Here the CDR3 DNA reads TGTGCCAGCTCACCTCTGGACAGATCCTACGAGCAGTACTTC.

V gene TRBV7-8 combines with J gene TRBJ1-2, with a possible D match to TRBD1 (5 bases). This CDR3 is built from 15 residues. CDR1 is SGHVS and CDR2 is FQNEAQ in the germline V gene. Trimming left V 1 base short and J 8 bases short, with 17 bases between. The CDR3 nucleotides are TGTGCCAGCAGCTTAGGGTCGCAGCGGGGGACCGGCTACACCTTC. Its protein is CASSLGSQRGTGYTF.

The chain recombines TRBV5-1 with TRBJ1-4; D ambiguous. The CDR3 is 14 amino acids. V was pared by 0 bases and J by 6 bases, with 9 bases between. Germline assignment: CDR1 SGHRS and CDR2 YFSETQ. The CDR3, as DNA: TGCGCCAGCAGCTTGGGTCAGAATTATGAAAAACTGTTTTTT. Translation: CASSLGQNYEKLFF.

The rearrangement links TRBV5-1 to TRBJ2-5, with 9 bases fitting TRBD2. Germline CDR1 SGHRS, CDR2 YFSETQ. The CDR3 totals 16 residues. The V segment lost 0 bases and the J segment 3 bases; nucleotides outside the gene matches: 6. The CDR3 region is CASSLGDLAGEETQYF. CDR3 DNA: TGCGCCAGCAGCTTGGGGGATTTAGCGGGGGAAGAGACCCAGTACTTC.

This clone has just one count. This chain joins TRBV4-1 and TRBJ2-3; TRBD2 matches 11 bases. V was clipped by 0 bases and J by 1 base; unmatched bases: 6. The CDR3 runs 18 residues. In germline, CDR1 is MGHRA, CDR2 YSYEKL. The CDR3 sequence is CASSQEWTSGSRTDTQYF. CDR3 nucleotide sequence: TGCGCCAGCAGCCAAGAGTGGACTAGCGGGTCCCGCACAGATACGCAGTATTTT.

The sample holds one count of this clone. The chain employs TRBV5-4 and TRBJ1-6; 11 positions match TRBD1. The CDR3 loop spans 16 amino acids. Germline CDR1 SGHNT, CDR2 YYREEE (reference sequence). Trimming removed 0 bases from V and 11 bases from J; junction bases left unmatched: 7. The chain's CDR3 is CASSLASGTGGTPLHF. In DNA form, the CDR3 reads TGTGCCAGCAGCTTGGCCTCCGGGACAGGGGGGACACCCCTCCACTTT.

The genes are TRBV7-3 and TRBJ2-5; TRBD2 matches 7 bases. Trimming removed 5 bases from V and 5 bases from J; junction bases left unmatched: 8. CDR1 SGHTA and CDR2 FQGTGA come from the germline V gene. The CDR3 sequence is 14 residues long. CDR3: CASSPGLGVETQYF. The CDR3 DNA reads as TGTGCCAGCAGCCCAGGACTAGGGGTTGAGACCCAGTACTTC.

The chain combines TRBV28 with TRBJ2-7; D remains unclear. The CDR3 runs to 12 residues. The germline V gene has CDR1 MDHEN and CDR2 SYDVKM. The ends were cut back, 6 bases at V and 3 bases at J, with 9 bases in the middle. The CDR3 DNA sequence: TGTGCCAGCAGCAAACCCTACTACGAGCAGTACTTC. It encodes CASSKPYYEQYF.

V and J are TRBV5-6 and TRBJ1-4, with 9 bases aligning to TRBD1. The CDR3 length is 14 residues. With 5 bases clipped from V and 7 bases from J, the junction kept 6 bases outside the gene matches. Germline-derived CDR1 and CDR2 are SGHDT and YYEEEE. The CDR3 DNA is TGTGCCAGCAGTTGGGACAGGGAGGGTGAAAAACTGTTTTTT. The encoded protein is CASSWDREGEKLFF.

J is TRBJ1-5 and V is TRBV30; TRBD1 aligns across 7 bases. Germline lookup yields CDR1 GTSNPN and CDR2 SVGIG (reference sequence). The CDR3 runs to 14 residues. Trimming at V came to 3 bases and at J to 3 bases, leaving 5 bases not matched to a gene. CDR3 sequence reads: CAWSAGTVNQPQHF. CDR3 bases: TGTGCCTGGAGCGCCGGGACAGTCAATCAGCCCCAGCATTTT.

The chain has TRBV5-1 and TRBJ2-3; 11 nucleotides agree with TRBD1. The CDR3 has 16 amino acids. V lost 4 bases to trimming and J lost 5 bases; unmatched junction nucleotides: 9. Germline assignment: CDR1 SGHRS and CDR2 YFSETQ. Here the CDR3 DNA reads TGCGCCAGCAGCCACGGACAGGGGGCTGTAGGAGATACGCAGTATTTT. Translation gives CASSHGQGAVGDTQYF.

This rearrangement joins TRBV11-1 to TRBJ2-3; no clear D gene. Between the trimmed V and J ends, which lost 6 bases and 0 bases, there was a span of 13 bases. The CDR3 is 15 amino acids. Germline V lookup: CDR1 SGHAT, CDR2 FQDESV (reference sequence). Written as DNA, the CDR3 is TGTGCCAGCAGTCTCTCCGGTGGTAGCACAGATACGCAGTATTTT. Its protein product is CASSLSGGSTDTQYF.

This chain links TRBV28 with TRBJ2-2; 8 nucleotides line up with TRBD1. The CDR3 loop spans 13 amino acids. The germline V gene encodes CDR1 MDHEN and CDR2 SYDVKM. V gave up 7 bases and J gave up 8 bases; unmatched junction bases: 6. CDR3 residues: CASTDRAKGELFF. The CDR3 nucleotides are TGTGCCAGCACGGACAGGGCAAAGGGGGAGCTGTTTTTT.

The rearrangement links TRBV28 to TRBJ2-5; D is ambiguous. This CDR3 has 12 amino acids. The V and J ends lost 6 bases and 7 bases respectively, with 12 bases between them. From germline, CDR1 is MDHEN and CDR2 SYDVKM. CDR3 coding DNA: TGTGCCAGCAGCATTGTGCCCGGGACCCAGTACTTC. The encoded protein is CASSIVPGTQYF.